The present T cell receptor (beta chain) was sequenced within a study of cytomegalovirus exposure and HLA in healthy donors. Findings of the study overall: TCR beta V- and J-gene trimming, according to a later analysis, was linked to a missense DCLRE1C variant. According to an earlier analysis, most TCR beta V segments yielded productive rearrangements about 87% or about 30% of the time.

This clone appeared a single time. Antigen specificity is unknown. The PCR used 60 Vbeta and 13 Jbeta primers. Data came from immunoSEQ multiplex PCR; TCRdb stores just in-frame clones and leaves some out. This sample has roughly 180,000 clones, with roughly three quarters found just once. Germline CDR1 and CDR2: MGHRA and YSYEKL. The V end was cut by 0 bases, the J end by 4 bases, with 24 bases between. This CDR3 has 19 residues. This TCR came from a woman under 40 in good health and CMV-seropositive. The chain recombines TRBV4-1 with TRBJ2-5; tentative D call: TRBD2 (5 bases). Material: PBMCs. The CDR3 DNA reads as TGCGCCAGCAGCCAAGACCTAGCCACCGATCCACGGGTGCTAGAGACCCAGTACTTC. Amino acid sequence: CASSQDLATDPRVLETQYF.